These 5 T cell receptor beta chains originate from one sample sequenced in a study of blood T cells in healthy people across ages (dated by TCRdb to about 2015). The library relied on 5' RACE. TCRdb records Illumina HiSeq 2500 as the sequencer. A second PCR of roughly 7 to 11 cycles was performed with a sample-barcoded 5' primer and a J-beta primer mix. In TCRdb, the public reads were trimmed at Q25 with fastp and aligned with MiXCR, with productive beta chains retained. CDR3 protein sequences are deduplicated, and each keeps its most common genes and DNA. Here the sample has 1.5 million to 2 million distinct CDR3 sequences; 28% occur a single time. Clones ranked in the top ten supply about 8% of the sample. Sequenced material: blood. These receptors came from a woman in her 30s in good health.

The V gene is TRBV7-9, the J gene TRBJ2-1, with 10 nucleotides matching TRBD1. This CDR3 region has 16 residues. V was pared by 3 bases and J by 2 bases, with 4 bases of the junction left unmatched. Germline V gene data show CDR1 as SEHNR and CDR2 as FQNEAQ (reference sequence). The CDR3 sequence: CASSFPGQGAYNEQFF. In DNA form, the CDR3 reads TGTGCCAGCAGCTTCCCCGGACAGGGGGCCTACAATGAGCAGTTCTTC.

CDR3 in DNA: TGCGCCAGCAAAGAGACGGATGGGAAGAAGTTTTTCTTT. This gives the protein CASKETDGKKFFF. V and J are TRBV10-1 and TRBJ1-1; D remains ambiguous. V was cut by 7 bases and J by 13 bases, with 22 bases left in between. The CDR3 is 13 amino acids. Germline V CDR1 and CDR2: WNHNN, SYGVQD (reference sequence).

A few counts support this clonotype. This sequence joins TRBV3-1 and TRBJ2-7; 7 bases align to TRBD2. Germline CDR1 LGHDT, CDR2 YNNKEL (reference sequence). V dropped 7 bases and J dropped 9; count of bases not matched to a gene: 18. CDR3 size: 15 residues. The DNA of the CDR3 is TGTGCCAGCACCTGGACTAGAGCCCCAATGGGTGTGCAGTACTTC. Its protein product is CASTWTRAPMGVQYF.

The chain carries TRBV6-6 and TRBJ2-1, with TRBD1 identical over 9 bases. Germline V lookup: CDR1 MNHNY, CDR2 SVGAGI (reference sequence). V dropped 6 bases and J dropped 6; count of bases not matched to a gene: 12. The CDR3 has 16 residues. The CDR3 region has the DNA TGTGCCAGCAGCCAACACGGGACAGGGAACGGCAATGAGCAGTTCTTC. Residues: CASSQHGTGNGNEQFF.

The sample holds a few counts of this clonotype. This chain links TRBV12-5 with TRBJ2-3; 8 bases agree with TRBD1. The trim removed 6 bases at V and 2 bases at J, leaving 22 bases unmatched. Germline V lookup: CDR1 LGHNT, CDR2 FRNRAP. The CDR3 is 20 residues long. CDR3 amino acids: CASGQSSGTGIGTHTDTQYF. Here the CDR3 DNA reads TGTGCTAGTGGCCAAAGCTCCGGGACAGGCATTGGCACCCACACAGATACGCAGTATTTT.